This record concerns one TCR beta chain sequence. Its cognate antigen is unknown. Measured with immunoSEQ multiplex PCR; TCRdb has only the in-frame clones, and not every one. The data show 150,000 or so clones, approximately 91% seen once. The source of the sample is a study of T cell responses to AZD1222 COVID-19 vaccine. Study-wide points: Spike as a whole was targeted by vaccine-associated CD4 TCRs, dominant at 160-218 and 743-854. Of spike-specific TCRs, nearly half reportedly target regions left unmutated in variants. Spike-specific TCR breadth and depth went up after people got two AZD1222 doses.

Germline values: CDR1 MNHEY, CDR2 SVGAGI. V gave up 0 bases and J gave up 2 bases, with 13 bases separating them. CDR3 length: 16 amino acids. Whether given at about 4 or about 12 weeks, second doses were pooled. V is TRBV6-5 and J is TRBJ1-1, with D tentatively TRBD1 (6 bases). The material sequenced was peripheral blood, taken 28 days after the second AZD1222 dose. This TCR was recovered from an adult who received the AZD1222 COVID-19 vaccine. The CDR3 DNA reads as TGTGCCAGCAGTTACTCCCAAACAGGGATCAACACTGAAGCTTTCTTT. Translation: CASSYSQTGINTEAFF.